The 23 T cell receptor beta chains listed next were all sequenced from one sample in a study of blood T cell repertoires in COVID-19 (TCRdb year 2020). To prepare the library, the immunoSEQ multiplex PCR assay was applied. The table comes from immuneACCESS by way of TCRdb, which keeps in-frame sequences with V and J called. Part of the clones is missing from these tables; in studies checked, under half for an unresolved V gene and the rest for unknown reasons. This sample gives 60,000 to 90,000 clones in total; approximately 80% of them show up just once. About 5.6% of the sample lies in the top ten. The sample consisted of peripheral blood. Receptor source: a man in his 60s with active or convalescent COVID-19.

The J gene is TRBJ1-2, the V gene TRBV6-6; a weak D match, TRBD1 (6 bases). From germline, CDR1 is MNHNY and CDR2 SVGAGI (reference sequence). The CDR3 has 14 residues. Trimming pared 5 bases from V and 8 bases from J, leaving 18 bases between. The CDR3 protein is CASSPPGHLRGYTF. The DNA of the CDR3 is TGTGCCAGCAGTCCCCCGGGACACCTGAGGGGCTACACCTTC.

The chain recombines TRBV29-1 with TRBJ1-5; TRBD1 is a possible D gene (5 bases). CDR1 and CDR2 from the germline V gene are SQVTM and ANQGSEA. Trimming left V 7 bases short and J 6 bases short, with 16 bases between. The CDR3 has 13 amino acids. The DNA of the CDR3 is TGCAGCGCAGGATGGGGAAGGGGTCAGCCCCAGCATTTT. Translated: CSAGWGRGQPQHF.

CDR3 coding DNA: TGTGCCTGGAGCGCCAGGGGGTCAGGAAACACCATATATTTT. Translated: CAWSARGSGNTIYF. The chain couples TRBV30 to TRBJ1-3; 7 bases are shared with TRBD1. Per the germline V gene, CDR1 is GTSNPN and CDR2 is SVGIG (reference sequence). V lost 3 bases, J lost 4 bases, and 6 bases stayed unmatched. The CDR3 covers 14 residues.

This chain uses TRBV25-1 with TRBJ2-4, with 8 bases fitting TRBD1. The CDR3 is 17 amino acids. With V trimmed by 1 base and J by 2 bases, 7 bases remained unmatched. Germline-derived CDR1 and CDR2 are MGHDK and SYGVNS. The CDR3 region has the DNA TGTGCCAGCAGTGAATTCGGCCAGGGGGCGACCAAAAACATTCAGTACTTC. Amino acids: CASSEFGQGATKNIQYF.

In nucleotides, the CDR3 is TGTGCCAGCAGCTACACAGGGGGGGAGACCCAGTACTTC. Translating gives CASSYTGGETQYF. This rearrangement joins TRBV7-2 to TRBJ2-5, with TRBD1 matching over 8 bases. V dropped 4 bases and J dropped 5; count of bases not matched to a gene: 3. Germline V CDR1 and CDR2: SGHTA, FQGNSA. The CDR3 covers 13 residues.

CDR3 bases: TGTGCCAGCAGGCATACCGGGACCTACAATGAGCAGTTCTTC. Translating gives CASRHTGTYNEQFF. V usage is TRBV25-1 and J usage is TRBJ2-1; maybe TRBD2 (5 bases). The CDR3 totals 14 residues. V dropped 6 bases and J dropped 2 bases, with 11 bases sitting between them. Germline V gene sequence: CDR1 MGHDK, CDR2 SYGVNS.

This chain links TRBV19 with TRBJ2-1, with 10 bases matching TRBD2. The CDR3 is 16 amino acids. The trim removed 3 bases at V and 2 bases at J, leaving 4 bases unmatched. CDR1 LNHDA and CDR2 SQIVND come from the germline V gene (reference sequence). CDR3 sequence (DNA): TGTGCCAGTAGTATCTCTAGCGGGGGACCCTACAATGAGCAGTTCTTC. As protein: CASSISSGGPYNEQFF.

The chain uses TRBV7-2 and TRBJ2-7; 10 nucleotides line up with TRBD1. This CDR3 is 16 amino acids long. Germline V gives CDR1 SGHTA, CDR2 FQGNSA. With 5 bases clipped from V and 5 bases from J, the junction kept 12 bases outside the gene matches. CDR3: CASSAETGGEKHEQYF. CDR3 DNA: TGTGCCAGCAGCGCCGAGACAGGGGGCGAAAAGCACGAGCAGTACTTC.

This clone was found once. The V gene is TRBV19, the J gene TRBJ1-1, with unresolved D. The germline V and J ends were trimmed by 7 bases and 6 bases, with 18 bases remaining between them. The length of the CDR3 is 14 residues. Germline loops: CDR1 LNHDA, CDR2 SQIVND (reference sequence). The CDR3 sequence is CASTPLPQIAEAFF. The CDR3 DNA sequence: TGTGCCAGTACCCCTTTGCCGCAGATTGCTGAAGCTTTCTTT.

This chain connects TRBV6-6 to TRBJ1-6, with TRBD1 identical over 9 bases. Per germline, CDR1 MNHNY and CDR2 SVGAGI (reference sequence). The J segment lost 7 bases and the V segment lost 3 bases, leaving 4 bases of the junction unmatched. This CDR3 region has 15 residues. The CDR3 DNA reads TGTGCCAGCAGTTATTGGACAGGGGAAAATTCACCCCTCCACTTT. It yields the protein CASSYWTGENSPLHF.

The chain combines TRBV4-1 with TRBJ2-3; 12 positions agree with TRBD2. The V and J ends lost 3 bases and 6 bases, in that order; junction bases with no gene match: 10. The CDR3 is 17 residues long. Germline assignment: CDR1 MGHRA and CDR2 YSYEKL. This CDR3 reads CASSQAPSGGAWDTQYF. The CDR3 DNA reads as TGCGCCAGCAGCCAGGCACCTAGCGGGGGGGCCTGGGATACGCAGTATTTT.

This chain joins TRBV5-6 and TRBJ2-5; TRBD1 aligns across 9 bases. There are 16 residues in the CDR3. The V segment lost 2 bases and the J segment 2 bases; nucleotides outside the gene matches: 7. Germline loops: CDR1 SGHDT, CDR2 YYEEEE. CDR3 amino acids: CASSFSPTGGQETQYF. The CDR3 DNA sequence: TGTGCCAGCAGCTTTTCACCGACAGGGGGACAAGAGACCCAGTACTTC. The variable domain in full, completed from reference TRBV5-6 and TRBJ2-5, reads DAGVTQSPTHLIKTRGQQVTLRCSPKSGHDTVSWYQQALGQGPQFIFQYYEEEERQRGNFPDRFSGHQFPNYSSELNVNALLLGDSALYLCASSFSPTGGQETQYFGPGTRLLVL.

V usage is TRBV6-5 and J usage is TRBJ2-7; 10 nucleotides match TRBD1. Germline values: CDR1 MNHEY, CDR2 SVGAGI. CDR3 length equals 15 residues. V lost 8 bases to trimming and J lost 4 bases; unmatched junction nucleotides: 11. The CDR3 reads CASGSRDRGLYEQYF. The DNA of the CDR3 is TGTGCCAGCGGGTCCCGGGACAGGGGCTTATACGAGCAGTACTTC.

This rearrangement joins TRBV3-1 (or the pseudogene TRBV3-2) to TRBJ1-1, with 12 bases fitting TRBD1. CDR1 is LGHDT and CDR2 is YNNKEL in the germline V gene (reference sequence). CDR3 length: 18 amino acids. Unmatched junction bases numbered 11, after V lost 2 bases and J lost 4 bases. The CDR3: CASSQTGTGGIRGTEAFF. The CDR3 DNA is TGTGCCAGCAGCCAAACCGGGACAGGGGGCATACGGGGCACTGAAGCTTTCTTT.

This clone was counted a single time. CDR3 amino acids: CASSQEGRGTEAFF. In DNA form, the CDR3 reads TGCGCCAGCAGCCAAGAAGGCCGAGGCACTGAAGCTTTCTTT. V is TRBV4-1 and J is TRBJ1-1; D unclear. From germline, CDR1 is MGHRA and CDR2 YSYEKL. CDR3 length: 14 residues. Trimming stripped 0 bases from V and 4 bases from J, with 9 bases between.

DNA of the CDR3: TGCGCCAGCAGTGATTCCCGGGTTGGCTATGGCTACACCTTC. Residues: CASSDSRVGYGYTF. The gene calls are TRBV10-2 and TRBJ1-2; D is unresolved. The germline V and J ends were trimmed by 3 bases and 4 bases, with 12 bases remaining between them. The CDR3 covers 14 residues. The V gene's germline CDR1 is WSHSY and CDR2 SAAADI.

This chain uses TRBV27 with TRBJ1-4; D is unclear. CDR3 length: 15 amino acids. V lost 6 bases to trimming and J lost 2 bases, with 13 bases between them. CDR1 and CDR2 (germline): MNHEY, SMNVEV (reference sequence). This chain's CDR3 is CASRWGGSTNEKLFF. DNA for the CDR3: TGTGCCAGCAGATGGGGAGGATCCACTAATGAAAAACTGTTTTTT.

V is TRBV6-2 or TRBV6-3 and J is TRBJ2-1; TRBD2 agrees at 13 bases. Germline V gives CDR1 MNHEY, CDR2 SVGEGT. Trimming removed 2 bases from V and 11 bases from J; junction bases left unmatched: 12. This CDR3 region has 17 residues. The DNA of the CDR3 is TGTGCCAGCAGTTACCCCTTACTAGCGGGGGGGCCTATTAAGCAGTTCTTC. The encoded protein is CASSYPLLAGGPIKQFF.

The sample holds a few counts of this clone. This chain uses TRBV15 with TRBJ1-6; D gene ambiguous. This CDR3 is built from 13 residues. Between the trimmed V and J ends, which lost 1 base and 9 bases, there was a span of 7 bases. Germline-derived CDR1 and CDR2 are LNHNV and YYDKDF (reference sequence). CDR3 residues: CATSRGRGSPLHF. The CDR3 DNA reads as TGTGCCACCAGCAGAGGACGCGGTTCACCCCTCCACTTT.

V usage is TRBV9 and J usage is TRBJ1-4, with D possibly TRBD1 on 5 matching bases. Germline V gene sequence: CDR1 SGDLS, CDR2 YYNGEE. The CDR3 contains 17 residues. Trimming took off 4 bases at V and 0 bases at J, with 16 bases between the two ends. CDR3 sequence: CASSPGGLVATNEKLFF. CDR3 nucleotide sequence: TGTGCCAGCAGCCCGGGGGGTCTTGTAGCAACTAATGAAAAACTGTTTTTT.

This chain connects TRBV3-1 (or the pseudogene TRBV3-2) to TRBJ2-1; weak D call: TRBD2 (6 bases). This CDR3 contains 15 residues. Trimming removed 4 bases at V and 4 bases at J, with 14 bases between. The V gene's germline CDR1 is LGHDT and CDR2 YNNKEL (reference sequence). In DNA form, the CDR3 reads TGTGCCAGCAGCCTTCGGGGGAGGTTTTACAATGAGCAGTTCTTC. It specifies CASSLRGRFYNEQFF.

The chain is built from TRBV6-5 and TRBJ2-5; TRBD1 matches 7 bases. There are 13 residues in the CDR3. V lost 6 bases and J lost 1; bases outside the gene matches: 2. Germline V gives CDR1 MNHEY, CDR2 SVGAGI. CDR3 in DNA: TGTGCCAGCAGGACAGGGCCCCAAGAGACCCAGTACTTC. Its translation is CASRTGPQETQYF.

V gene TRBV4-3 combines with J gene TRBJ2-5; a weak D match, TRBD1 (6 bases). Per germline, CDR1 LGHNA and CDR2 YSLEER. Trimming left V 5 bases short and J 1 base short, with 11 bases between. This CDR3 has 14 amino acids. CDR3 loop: CASSWGQTQETQYF. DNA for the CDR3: TGCGCCAGCAGCTGGGGGCAGACCCAAGAGACCCAGTACTTC.